The 14 T cell receptor beta chains below all came from one sample that was sequenced in a study of T cells expressing NK-cell markers. After re-calling the 5' RACE reads, TCRdb lists one entry per CDR3 protein, DNA absent. This sample carries 450,000 to 600,000 distinct CDR3 sequences, with about 3.6% going to the ten biggest clones. The material sequenced was blood T cells: a sorted CD56 or NKG2C T cell subset, CD4+ or CD8+ T cells, or bulk PBMC T cells (not recorded which). Source of these receptors: a man between 18 and 35 years old in good health.

The chain carries TRBV7-2 and TRBJ1-5; the TCRdb call, TRBD1, lacks DNA for checking. The CDR3 runs to 16 residues. Germline V gene sequence: CDR1 SGHTA, CDR2 FQGNSA. The CDR3 region is CASSPWGQGASQPQHF.

The genes are TRBV7-9 and TRBJ1-2. Germline V CDR1 and CDR2: SEHNR, FQNEAQ (reference sequence). The CDR3 extends over 12 amino acids. CDR3 protein: CASSFIKHGYTF.

The V call is TRBV20-1, the J call TRBJ2-1; TCRdb designates TRBD2, a call that cannot be tested without DNA. CDR1 and CDR2 (germline): DFQATT, SNEGSKA (reference sequence). The CDR3 totals 15 residues. The CDR3 is CSAALYSGRDNEQFF.

The J gene is TRBJ2-1, the V gene TRBV4-3. The V gene's germline CDR1 is LGHNA and CDR2 YSLEER. The CDR3 consists of 14 residues. The CDR3 protein is CASSLSYLGNEQFF.

CDR3 protein: CASSIDYLDYGYTF. The chain carries TRBV7-3 and TRBJ1-2. CDR3 length: 14 residues. Per the germline V gene, CDR1 is SGHTA and CDR2 is FQGTGA.

J is TRBJ1-1 and V is TRBV15; TCRdb returns TRBD1, unconfirmable since there is no DNA. Germline V gene lookup returns CDR1 LNHNV and CDR2 YYDKDF (reference sequence). This CDR3 has 15 residues. CDR3 in amino acids: CATSAVTGIDTEAFF. Looking up the rest from reference TRBV15 and TRBJ1-1 gives the full variable domain: DAMVIQNPRYQVTQFGKPVTLSCSQTLNHNVMYWYQQKSSQAPKLLFHYYDKDFNNEADTPDNFQSRRPNTSFCFLDIRSPGLGDTAMYLCATSAVTGIDTEAFFGQGTRLTVV.

The chain employs TRBV5-1 and TRBJ2-1; TCRdb calls TRBD2, which cannot be checked without DNA. The germline V gene has CDR1 SGHRS and CDR2 YFSETQ. The CDR3 is 14 amino acids. This CDR3 reads CASSLWREIDEQFF.

This CDR3 is CASSSGTLGNTEAFF. The V gene is TRBV6-5, the J gene TRBJ1-1. The CDR3 has 15 amino acids. Germline CDR1 and CDR2: MNHEY and SVGAGI.

The chain has TRBV7-9 and TRBJ1-5; TCRdb gives TRBD1 as the D gene, but with no DNA this cannot be confirmed. This CDR3 is built from 13 residues. Per germline, CDR1 SEHNR and CDR2 FQNEAQ (reference sequence). CDR3 amino acids: CASSLGRGQPQHF.

The chain links TRBV20-1 to TRBJ2-7; the TCRdb call, TRBD1, lacks DNA for checking. The germline V gene encodes CDR1 DFQATT and CDR2 SNEGSKA (reference sequence). The CDR3 consists of 18 residues. CDR3: CSARVDRDRGQHGYEQYF.

The chain couples TRBV7-9 to TRBJ2-6; TCRdb designates TRBD2, a call that cannot be tested without DNA. Germline V gene sequence: CDR1 SEHNR, CDR2 FQNEAQ (reference sequence). The length of the CDR3 is 15 residues. CDR3 sequence: CASSFKGRGANVLTF.

The chain couples TRBV6-5 to TRBJ2-4; TCRdb's D call, TRBD1, is unchecked because there is no DNA. Germline V gene data show CDR1 as MNHEY and CDR2 as SVGAGI. The CDR3 runs to 14 residues. The CDR3 loop is CASSYSTQGGIQYF.

The chain couples TRBV5-1 to TRBJ2-5; as DNA is missing, the TRBD1 call by TCRdb cannot be tested. The CDR3 spans 13 residues. Germline V gene data show CDR1 as SGHRS and CDR2 as YFSETQ. This CDR3 is CASSLGQVRPQYF.

This rearrangement joins TRBV5-1 to TRBJ1-2. Germline CDR1 SGHRS, CDR2 YFSETQ. The CDR3 has 14 amino acids. CDR3: CASSAGPTGDGYTF.